This record covers a single TCR beta chain. The antigen it binds to is not known. One base away there is no much larger clone; base qualities are not given. The record originates from a study of T cell responses to AZD1222 COVID-19 vaccine (TCRdb year 2021). For the wider study: AZD1222 recipients with second doses at about 4 weeks or about 12 weeks were pooled, because spike-specific TCR depth and breadth did not differ between schedules. TCR sequencing was performed for roughly 240 trial participants, of whom some 200 were given two doses of AZD1222 and 26 were given two doses of MenACWY control vaccine. Trial participants were enrolled by age into subgroups of 18-55, 56-69 and 70-plus years, and roughly 160, 29 and 62 TCR-sequenced participants, respectively, were included in these subgroups. The full study reports these points: Nearly half of unique spike-specific TCRs reportedly recognized epitopes outside regions mutated in the B.1.351 and B.1.1.7 variants. The whole spike protein was spanned by vaccine-associated CD4 TCRs, and dominant responses were seen in regions 160-218 and 743-854. The 56-69-year group was small, and its depth increase did not reach significance, likely because of low power. Conclusions about previously exposed vaccinees are limited because only 6 or 7 AZD1222 recipients were SARS-CoV-2 seropositive at baseline. After two AZD1222 doses, spike-specific TCR breadth and depth were significantly higher than at day 0 and than in MenACWY recipients. Because no day 14 peak-response samples were available, the repertoires could be characterized only after the peak T cell response. Participants were mostly white British and included more females than males, and it was suggested by the authors that clonal diversity may have been underestimated.

From the cysteine through the phenylalanine, the CDR3 covers 14 amino acids. The DNA shown is the 42-base CDR3, in frame from base 1. CDR1 and CDR2, per the germline V gene, are MNHEY and SVGAGI. Trimming at the junction amounts to 0 bases on V and 3 bases on J, and the germline ends lie 9 bases apart. The time point label, read with the paper, signifies: baseline before first vaccination. Vaccinee samples came from UK trials COV001 and COV002, including a single-blind randomized controlled phase 2/3 trial of AZD1222 (ChAdOx1 nCoV-19) in healthy adults. Trial participant PBMC samples were collected at day 0 and day 28 after the second dose for TCRbeta chain sequencing. The CDR3 regions of human TCRbeta chains were analyzed by immunosequencing. The authors processed their data as follows. Repertoire TCRs were matched against a reference library of SARS-CoV-2-specific TCRs generated with the MIRA antigen-specificity platform. Breadth was defined as the fraction of unique TCRs that were SARS-CoV-2-associated. Depth was defined as the fraction of total T cells that were SARS-CoV-2-associated. Using the MIRA data, every spike-specific TCR was mapped to the spike region that the TCR reacted to and assigned to either a CD4 or a CD8 class. Log10-transformed breadth and depth values were compared by one-way ANOVA with Sidak's multiple comparisons tests. TCRdb's version of the immuneACCESS table is confined to in-frame rearrangements and falls short of the full clone set. An unresolved V gene accounts for under half of the shortfall where checked; the remainder is of unknown origin. Clone size and the V and J calls come from that table; the DNA yielded D and trimming. The sample data list about 110,000 clones, and 84% of these were observed just once. The top ten clones comprise approximately 9.4% of the sample.

The chain joins TRBV6-5 to TRBJ2-7; TRBD1 might be the D gene, on 5 matching bases. The sequence was obtained from an adult in good health. Sequences were derived from peripheral blood, sampled on day 0 of AZD1222 vaccination. The nucleotides read TGTGCCAGCAGTTACTCGAGCAGGGTCTACGAGCAGTACTTC. Its coded protein is CASSYSSRVYEQYF.